This T cell receptor (beta chain) was profiled in a study of blood T cell repertoires in COVID-19. How the authors handled the data: Amplification of reference gene primers provided the estimated nucleated cell counts. The protocol was immunoSEQ multiplex PCR, while the TCRdb copy is restricted to in-frame clones and leaves out a portion. The D gene and trimming were derived from the DNA, and the V and J assignments and clone size from that table. This sample has tens of thousands of clones, with roughly 87% found just once. V shed 5 bases and J 1 base; nucleotides not matched to a gene: 10. Germline CDR1 is SEHNR and CDR2 is FQNEAQ (reference sequence). The CDR3 has 16 residues.

The sequenced sample consisted of peripheral blood. The rearrangement links TRBV7-9 to TRBJ1-2; 7 nucleotides align to TRBD1. This clonotype was sampled from a man aged 40-49 years with COVID-19, enrolled during active disease. CDR3: CASSPPGGYLNYGYTF. The CDR3 nucleotides are TGTGCCAGCAGCCCTCCAGGGGGGTACCTTAACTATGGCTACACCTTC.